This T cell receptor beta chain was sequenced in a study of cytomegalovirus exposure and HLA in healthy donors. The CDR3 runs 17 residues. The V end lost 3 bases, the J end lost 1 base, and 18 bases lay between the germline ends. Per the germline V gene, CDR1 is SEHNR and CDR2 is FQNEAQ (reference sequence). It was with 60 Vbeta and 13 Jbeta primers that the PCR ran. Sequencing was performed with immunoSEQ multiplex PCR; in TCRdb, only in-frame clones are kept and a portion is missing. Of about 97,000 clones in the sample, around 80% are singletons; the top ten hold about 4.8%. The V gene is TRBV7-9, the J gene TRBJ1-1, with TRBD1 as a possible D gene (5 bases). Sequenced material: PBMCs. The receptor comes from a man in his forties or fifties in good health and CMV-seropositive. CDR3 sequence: CASSLGVREGTNTEAFF. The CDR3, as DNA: TGTGCCAGCAGCTTGGGAGTACGGGAGGGGACGAACACTGAAGCTTTCTTT.